Listed here are 27 T cell receptor beta chains from one sample, sequenced in a study of T cells after yellow fever vaccination. MiXCR, applied by TCRdb to the 5' RACE reads, yields one record per CDR3 protein. The table lists tens of thousands of distinct CDR3 sequences, 4.5% to 7.5% of them singletons, with 2.2% in the top ten. Here the sequenced sample was CD4+ T cells sorted from PBMCs, taken about 2 weeks after the first yellow fever vaccination. Every receptor here comes from a man between 18 and 35 years old who received the YFV17D yellow fever vaccine.

There are many counts of this clonotype. This sequence joins TRBV7-9 and TRBJ1-2, with 8 bases that match TRBD1. The CDR3 sequence is 15 residues long. The junction had 9 bases not matched to a gene; V was cut back by 5 bases and J by 4 bases. CDR1 SEHNR and CDR2 FQNEAQ come from the germline V gene (reference sequence). The DNA for the CDR3 is TGTGCCAGCAGCGTAACTGGACAGGGCGGCTATGGCTACACCTTC. Its translation: CASSVTGQGGYGYTF.

This clonotype was observed many times. The chain is built from TRBV2 and TRBJ2-3, with 9 bases aligning to TRBD1. This CDR3 is 15 amino acids long. The germline V gene encodes CDR1 SNHLY and CDR2 FYNNEI. V gave up 9 bases and J gave up 4 bases; unmatched junction bases: 11. CDR3 sequence reads: CARNRGTGSPDTQYF. As DNA, the CDR3 is TGTGCCAGGAATCGGGGGACAGGGAGCCCAGATACGCAGTATTTT. The full variable domain, completed using reference TRBV2 and TRBJ2-3, is EPEVTQTPSHQVTQMGQEVILRCVPISNHLYFYWYRQILGQKVEFLVSFYNNEISEKSEIFDDQFSVERPDGSNFTLKIRSTKLEDSAMYFCARNRGTGSPDTQYFGPGTRLTVL.

This clonotype was seen many times. This rearrangement joins TRBV6-1 to TRBJ2-1; 7 bases map to TRBD1. J lost 6 bases, V lost 1 base, and 6 bases had no gene match. The germline gives CDR1 MNHNS, CDR2 SASEGT. The CDR3 loop spans 15 amino acids. DNA for the CDR3: TGTGCCAGCAGTGAAGTCCGGGACAGCGGCAATGAGCAGTTCTTC. Amino acids: CASSEVRDSGNEQFF.

This clonotype was recorded at least ten times. This rearrangement joins TRBV7-8 to TRBJ1-6, with D maybe TRBD1 (5 bases). V dropped 1 base and J dropped 1 base, with 14 bases sitting between them. Looked up from germline, CDR1 is SGHVS and CDR2 is FQNEAQ. The CDR3 is 18 amino acids. The CDR3 is CASSLVGAGRSYNSPLHF. CDR3 DNA sequence: TGTGCCAGCAGCTTAGTAGGGGCAGGGAGGTCCTATAATTCACCCCTCCACTTT. Full variable domain (missing parts from reference TRBV7-8 and TRBJ1-6): GAGVSQSPRYKVAKRGQDVALRCDPISGHVSLFWYQQALGQGPEFLTYFQNEAQLDKSGLPSDRFFAERPEGSVSTLKIQRTQQEDSAVYLCASSLVGAGRSYNSPLHFGNGTRLTVT.

This clonotype has ten or more counts. The CDR3, as DNA: TGTGCCAGCAGCTTAGGGCCTAGCGGGGGCCATCGCACAGATACGCAGTATTTT. Amino acids: CASSLGPSGGHRTDTQYF. The chain recombines TRBV7-8 with TRBJ2-3; 10 bases map to TRBD2. Trimming cost V 1 base and J 1 base; bases outside gene matches: 8. The CDR3 has 18 amino acids. Germline CDR1 SGHVS, CDR2 FQNEAQ. Drawing the rest from reference TRBV7-8 and TRBJ2-3, the complete variable domain is GAGVSQSPRYKVAKRGQDVALRCDPISGHVSLFWYQQALGQGPEFLTYFQNEAQLDKSGLPSDRFFAERPEGSVSTLKIQRTQQEDSAVYLCASSLGPSGGHRTDTQYFGPGTRLTVL.

This clonotype was recorded many times. The DNA for the CDR3 is TGCAGTGCTAGAGACCCCTGGGGGGGGCACACTGAAGCTTTCTTT. This codes for CSARDPWGGHTEAFF. V gene TRBV20-1 combines with J gene TRBJ1-1; D might be TRBD1 (6 bases). Germline V gene lookup returns CDR1 DFQATT and CDR2 SNEGSKA (reference sequence). There are 15 residues in the CDR3. The germline V and J ends were trimmed by 0 bases and 3 bases, with 14 bases remaining between them.

This clonotype was observed many times. The J gene is TRBJ2-3, the V gene TRBV11-2; D is ambiguous. This CDR3 spans 15 amino acids. The germline CDR1 and CDR2 sequences are SGHAT and FQNNGV. V was cut by 3 bases and J by 1 base, with 11 bases left in between. As DNA, the CDR3 is TGTGCCAGCAGCTTCCCTCTTCGTGGCACAGATACGCAGTATTTT. This gives the protein CASSFPLRGTDTQYF.

This clonotype was counted ten times or more. The chain recombines TRBV2 with TRBJ1-5; D is perhaps TRBD1 (6 bases). CDR1 SNHLY and CDR2 FYNNEI come from the germline V gene. The ends were cut back, 3 bases at V and 2 bases at J, with 8 bases in the middle. The CDR3 covers 14 residues. This CDR3 is CASSEGGGNQPQHF. CDR3 in DNA: TGTGCCAGCAGTGAGGGGGGCGGCAATCAGCCCCAGCATTTT.

This clonotype came up many times. The chain recombines TRBV7-9 with TRBJ2-1, with D unclear. Germline CDR1 and CDR2: SEHNR and FQNEAQ (reference sequence). CDR3 length: 13 amino acids. V lost 1 base, J lost 9 bases, and 10 bases lay in between. This CDR3 is CASSLVKGSEQFF. The CDR3 DNA reads TGTGCCAGCAGCTTAGTGAAGGGAAGTGAGCAGTTCTTC.

This clonotype was counted ten times or more. This chain's CDR3 is CASRGGPGHSNYGYTF. CDR3 DNA: TGTGCCAGCAGGGGGGGTCCGGGACACTCAAACTATGGCTACACCTTC. The rearrangement links TRBV28 to TRBJ1-2, with D possibly TRBD1 on 6 matching bases. Germline CDR1 is MDHEN and CDR2 is SYDVKM. V dropped 6 bases and J dropped 2 bases, with 19 bases sitting between them. This CDR3 spans 16 amino acids.

This clonotype was counted many times. The chain is built from TRBV7-2 and TRBJ2-1; 10 bases map to TRBD2. Losses at the gene ends were 4 bases for V and 8 bases for J; bases not matched to a gene: 5. This CDR3 spans 14 amino acids. Looked up from germline, CDR1 is SGHTA and CDR2 is FQGNSA. The DNA for the CDR3 is TGTGCCAGCAGCTCCGAGCGGGGGGGCTATGAGCAGTTCTTC. This sequence encodes CASSSERGGYEQFF.

This clonotype has only a few counts. The chain recombines TRBV5-1 with TRBJ1-2, with D possibly matching TRBD1 (6 bases). V was clipped by 2 bases and J by 2 bases, with 10 bases between them. CDR3 length: 14 residues. Germline loops: CDR1 SGHRS, CDR2 YFSETQ. The CDR3 loop reads CASSLKGQNYGYTF. The DNA for the CDR3 is TGCGCCAGCAGCTTAAAAGGACAGAACTATGGCTACACCTTC.

This clonotype has at least ten counts. The chain has TRBV27 and TRBJ2-3; D ambiguous. The germline gives CDR1 MNHEY, CDR2 SMNVEV (reference sequence). This CDR3 has 11 residues. V was pared by 8 bases and J by 10 bases, with 13 bases between. The CDR3 loop reads CASGWISPQYF. The CDR3 DNA sequence: TGTGCCAGCGGTTGGATAAGCCCGCAGTATTTT.

This clonotype was seen many times. The chain joins TRBV6-1 to TRBJ2-3; D is uncertain. Per the germline V gene, CDR1 is MNHNS and CDR2 is SASEGT. CDR3 size: 16 residues. Trimming took 7 bases from V and 2 from J, leaving 19 bases between them. Written as DNA, the CDR3 is TGTGCCAGCACCAAAGAGGTGGCAGACCCCACAGATACGCAGTATTTT. Translation gives CASTKEVADPTDTQYF.

This clonotype was found many times. The chain recombines TRBV27 with TRBJ1-1; D is undetermined. Trimming removed 4 bases from V and 5 bases from J, with 14 bases in between. The CDR3 is made up of 14 amino acids. Germline assignment: CDR1 MNHEY and CDR2 SMNVEV (reference sequence). The CDR3 spells CASSSPGLGTEAFF. The CDR3 nucleotides read TGTGCCAGCAGTTCCCCAGGACTTGGGACTGAAGCTTTCTTT.

This clonotype occurred many times. This chain connects TRBV4-3 to TRBJ1-2; D ambiguous. The CDR3 extends over 13 amino acids. CDR1 LGHNA and CDR2 YSLEER come from the germline V gene. V lost 0 bases and J 2 bases, leaving 4 bases between the germline ends. The CDR3 spells CASSQDTNYGYTF. CDR3 nucleotides: TGCGCCAGCAGCCAAGACACCAACTATGGCTACACCTTC.

This clonotype was seen at least ten times. The chain recombines TRBV7-2 with TRBJ2-7; a possible D gene is TRBD2 (5 bases). CDR3 length equals 13 residues. V was cut by 1 base and J by 3 bases, with 7 bases left in between. Looked up from germline, CDR1 is SGHTA and CDR2 is FQGNSA. This chain's CDR3 is CASSLGSVYEQYF. Written as DNA, the CDR3 is TGTGCCAGCAGCTTAGGTAGCGTCTACGAGCAGTACTTC.

V is TRBV25-1 and J is TRBJ1-1; possible D gene TRBD1, 6 bases. CDR3 length: 13 residues. V lost 5 bases and J lost 11, with 18 bases in between. Germline loops: CDR1 MGHDK, CDR2 SYGVNS. The CDR3 reads CASSTTGSPGAFF. The CDR3 DNA sequence: TGTGCCAGCAGTACGACAGGCTCCCCGGGGGCTTTCTTT.

As for this clonotype: This may come from a read error, since a much larger clone is one base off. Because it lacks the conserved phenylalanine or tryptophan at the end, this CDR3 is likely a read error. It is unclear where the CDR3 begins or ends on the DNA, so no DNA is shown, and the CDR3 is as TCRdb lists it. CDR3 in amino acids: CASSPPGLRTEYI. The chain is built from TRBV7-2 and TRBJ2-3; the tabulated D call, TRBD2, remains unverified against the DNA. The germline V gene has CDR1 SGHTA and CDR2 FQGNSA. The CDR3 sequence runs 13 residues, both termini included.

This clonotype has just a few counts. The chain employs TRBV5-1 and TRBJ2-3; 7 bases are shared with TRBD1. Germline CDR1 reads SGHRS; CDR2 reads YFSETQ. Germline trimming cut 2 bases from V and 3 bases from J; bases unmatched to any gene: 3. The CDR3 length is 14 residues. Here the CDR3 reads CASSFYRGTDTQYF. CDR3 coding DNA: TGCGCCAGCAGCTTCTACAGGGGAACAGATACGCAGTATTTT.

This clonotype was observed many times. V gene TRBV12-3 or TRBV12-4 combines with J gene TRBJ2-2; D assignment may be TRBD1 or TRBD2 (5 bases each). Trimming cost V 0 bases and J 3 bases, with 11 bases left between them. This CDR3 region has 16 residues. CDR3 residues: CASSLALGTDTGELFF. CDR3 bases: TGTGCCAGCAGTTTAGCGCTCGGGACCGACACCGGGGAGCTGTTTTTT.

This clonotype has ten or more counts. V is TRBV6-5 and J is TRBJ1-3; possible D gene TRBD1, 5 bases. The CDR3 runs 15 residues. Trimming shortened V by 6 bases and J by 9 bases, and 21 bases separated the two germline ends. In germline, CDR1 is MNHEY, CDR2 SVGAGI. CDR3 loop: CASRSPGTRGVTIYF. CDR3 coding DNA: TGTGCCAGCAGATCACCCGGGACCCGCGGGGTCACCATATATTTT.

In its sample, this clonotype was seen many times. The V and J genes are TRBV4-2 and TRBJ2-7; TRBD2 matches at 8 bases. The CDR3 extends over 15 amino acids. Germline CDR1 LGHNA, CDR2 YNFKEQ. Losses at the gene ends were 4 bases for V and 0 bases for J; bases not matched to a gene: 5. CDR3 coding DNA: TGTGCCAGCAGCCGACTAGCGCGGGACTCCTACGAGCAGTACTTC. It translates to CASSRLARDSYEQYF.

This clonotype was seen repeatedly, ten times or more. The chain combines TRBV6-5 with TRBJ2-2; either TRBD1 or TRBD2 may fit D (5 bases each). The germline CDR1 and CDR2 sequences are MNHEY and SVGAGI. V was clipped by 6 bases and J by 7 bases, with 15 bases between them. This CDR3 is built from 14 residues. The CDR3: CASSPDTRGGELFF. The DNA of the CDR3 is TGTGCCAGCAGCCCTGATACTAGGGGCGGGGAGCTGTTTTTT.

This clonotype was detected ten times or more. The chain links TRBV20-1 to TRBJ1-1, with D perhaps TRBD1 (5 bases). This CDR3 has 14 residues. The germline V gene encodes CDR1 DFQATT and CDR2 SNEGSKA (reference sequence). Trimming took 2 bases from V and 4 from J, leaving 14 bases between them. The CDR3 is CSARRRGPSTEAFF. In DNA form, the CDR3 reads TGCAGTGCTAGACGGCGGGGCCCGAGCACTGAAGCTTTCTTT.

This clonotype has ten or more counts. J is TRBJ1-1 and V is TRBV10-3, with 7 bases identical to TRBD1. Germline V CDR1 and CDR2: ENHRY, SYGVKD. Trimming cost V 2 bases and J 2 bases; bases outside gene matches: 5. This CDR3 is built from 15 residues. CDR3: CAISESRGGNTEAFF. The CDR3 DNA reads TGTGCCATCAGTGAGAGCAGGGGGGGAAACACTGAAGCTTTCTTT.

This clonotype appeared many times. The V call is TRBV4-1, the J call TRBJ2-4, with D perhaps matching TRBD1 or TRBD2 (6 bases each). In germline, CDR1 is MGHRA, CDR2 YSYEKL. V dropped 5 bases and J dropped 11 bases, with 16 bases sitting between them. There are 13 residues in the CDR3. The CDR3 DNA reads TGCGCCAGCAGCGGGGAGGACAGACTCGTTCAGTACTTC. It translates to CASSGEDRLVQYF.